These 27 T cell receptor beta chains came from one sample sequenced in a study of cytomegalovirus exposure and HLA in healthy donors. Vbeta (60) and Jbeta (13) primers were used in the PCR. Assay used: immunoSEQ multiplex PCR; TCRdb lists only in-frame clones, some missing. This repertoire shows under 90,000 clones, 70% to 80% found once; its top ten account for about 8.6%. The source material was PBMCs. The receptors come from a man aged 35 to 55 in good health and CMV-seropositive.

The chain couples TRBV7-2 to TRBJ1-2, with TRBD1 matching over 7 bases. The V gene end was trimmed by 4 bases and the J gene end by 2 bases; junction bases not matched to a gene: 7. Germline loops: CDR1 SGHTA, CDR2 FQGNSA. This CDR3 comprises 15 residues. CDR3 coding DNA: TGTGCCAGCAGCTCCAGACAGACAGGGAACTATGGCTACACCTTC. Protein product: CASSSRQTGNYGYTF.

The J gene is TRBJ1-2, the V gene TRBV4-3; TRBD1 is a possible D gene (5 bases). This CDR3 is 12 amino acids long. Trimming shortened V by 4 bases and J by 5 bases, and 8 bases separated the two germline ends. CDR1 is LGHNA and CDR2 is YSLEER in the germline V gene. The CDR3 sequence: CASSPEGYGYTF. CDR3 nucleotides: TGCGCCAGCAGCCCGGAGGGGTATGGCTACACCTTC.

The chain combines TRBV5-4 with TRBJ1-2; a weak D match, TRBD1 (5 bases). Looked up from germline, CDR1 is SGHNT and CDR2 is YYREEE (reference sequence). The germline V and J ends were trimmed by 10 bases and 4 bases, with 17 bases remaining between them. The CDR3 extends over 13 amino acids. In nucleotides, the CDR3 is TGTGCCTCCTATCGGGGGGAGAGCTATGGCTACACCTTC. Translated: CASYRGESYGYTF.

The V call is TRBV7-9, the J call TRBJ2-1; possibly TRBD1 for D (6 bases). There are 15 residues in the CDR3. From germline, CDR1 is SEHNR and CDR2 FQNEAQ (reference sequence). Trimming took off 2 bases at V and 8 bases at J, with 16 bases between the two ends. The CDR3 sequence: CASSLRTGLDDEQFF. The DNA of the CDR3 is TGTGCCAGCAGCTTACGAACAGGGTTGGACGATGAGCAGTTCTTC.

This sequence joins TRBV5-4 and TRBJ2-5; 9 bases are shared with TRBD2. Germline V gives CDR1 SGHNT, CDR2 YYREEE (reference sequence). The trim removed 3 bases at V and 3 bases at J, leaving 3 bases unmatched. The CDR3 loop spans 14 amino acids. CDR3 region: CASSSVAGEETQYF. The CDR3 DNA follows: TGTGCCAGCAGCTCCGTAGCGGGAGAAGAGACCCAGTACTTC. Based on the CDR3 plus reference TRBV5-4 and TRBJ2-5, the full variable domain is ETGVTQSPTHLIKTRGQQVTLRCSSQSGHNTVSWYQQALGQGPQFIFQYYREEENGRGNFPPRFSGLQFPNYSSELNVNALELDDSALYLCASSSVAGEETQYFGPGTRLLVL.

The chain joins TRBV7-9 to TRBJ1-4, with TRBD1 matching over 9 bases. The CDR3 covers 16 residues. V was clipped by 5 bases and J by 8 bases; unmatched bases: 12. The germline V gene encodes CDR1 SEHNR and CDR2 FQNEAQ (reference sequence). CDR3 amino acids: CASSGGYDRGVEKLFF. CDR3 bases: TGTGCCAGCAGCGGCGGTTACGACAGGGGGGTAGAAAAACTGTTTTTT.

The chain links TRBV15 to TRBJ1-2; D perhaps matches TRBD1 (5 bases). The germline V gene has CDR1 LNHNV and CDR2 YYDKDF (reference sequence). The CDR3 contains 15 residues. V was trimmed by 3 bases and J by 2 bases, leaving 13 bases between them. The DNA for the CDR3 is TGTGCCACCAGCAGGCCAGTAGACAGCAACTATGGCTACACCTTC. This gives the protein CATSRPVDSNYGYTF.

The sample holds a few counts of this clone. The chain couples TRBV19 to TRBJ1-1, with a weak D call TRBD1 (6 bases). Germline V gene data show CDR1 as LNHDA and CDR2 as SQIVND (reference sequence). Trimming took off 5 bases at V and 8 bases at J, with 15 bases between the two ends. There are 13 residues in the CDR3. The CDR3, as DNA: TGTGCCAGTAGTCCAGGGGTACAGAACGAAGCTTTCTTT. As protein: CASSPGVQNEAFF.

This clone has only one observation. This rearrangement joins TRBV29-1 to TRBJ1-5; 7 bases match TRBD1. This CDR3 contains 12 residues. From germline, CDR1 is SQVTM and CDR2 ANQGSEA. Unmatched junction bases numbered 2, after V lost 7 bases and J lost 2 bases. Written as DNA, the CDR3 is TGCAGCGCCGGGACAGGCAATCAGCCCCAGCATTTT. It specifies CSAGTGNQPQHF.

The chain links TRBV7-6 to TRBJ2-3, with TRBD2 matching over 11 bases. The germline gives CDR1 SGHVS, CDR2 FNYEAQ. V gave up 4 bases and J gave up 2 bases; unmatched junction bases: 5. The CDR3 has 16 residues. The CDR3 region is CASSYSGRANTDTQYF. The CDR3 DNA follows: TGTGCCAGCAGCTATAGCGGGAGGGCCAACACAGATACGCAGTATTTT.

This chain links TRBV28 with TRBJ1-2; 7 positions agree with TRBD1. The CDR3 runs 13 residues. The V and J ends lost 6 bases and 4 bases, in that order; junction bases with no gene match: 5. Germline CDR1 MDHEN, CDR2 SYDVKM. CDR3: CASRSGGPYGYTF. In nucleotides, the CDR3 is TGTGCCAGCAGATCAGGGGGTCCCTATGGCTACACCTTC.

The chain's CDR3 is CASDSSTTGELFF. CDR3 nucleotides: TGTGCCAGCGACTCATCTACCACCGGGGAGCTGTTTTTT. The chain has TRBV7-8 and TRBJ2-2; D not resolved. Looked up from germline, CDR1 is SGHVS and CDR2 is FQNEAQ. V lost 8 bases, J lost 4 bases, and 11 bases lay in between. This CDR3 comprises 13 residues.

Here the CDR3 DNA reads TGTGCCAGCAGTTCAGGCGGGCTGGGGTATGGCTACACCTTC. Translated: CASSSGGLGYGYTF. V and J are TRBV27 and TRBJ1-2; D is unresolved. V was shortened by 4 bases and J by 5 bases, with 14 bases between the two germline ends. The CDR3 contains 14 residues. Germline V gives CDR1 MNHEY, CDR2 SMNVEV (reference sequence).

The chain carries TRBV2 and TRBJ1-1; maybe TRBD1 (6 bases). Germline CDR1 is SNHLY and CDR2 is FYNNEI. Trimming removed 6 bases from V and 3 bases from J, with 20 bases in between. The CDR3 sequence is 16 residues long. CDR3 coding DNA: TGTGCCAGCAGGGCTCGGCTACAGGGAAGCGACACTGAAGCTTTCTTT. This encodes CASRARLQGSDTEAFF. Using reference TRBV2 and TRBJ1-1 for the parts outside the CDR3, the full variable domain is EPEVTQTPSHQVTQMGQEVILRCVPISNHLYFYWYRQILGQKVEFLVSFYNNEISEKSEIFDDQFSVERPDGSNFTLKIRSTKLEDSAMYFCASRARLQGSDTEAFFGQGTRLTVV.

CDR3 region: CASRGRLEANEKLFF. CDR3 DNA: TGTGCCAGCAGGGGGCGATTAGAGGCTAATGAAAAACTGTTTTTT. J is TRBJ1-4 and V is TRBV2; D might be TRBD1 (5 bases). Trimming took off 6 bases at V and 3 bases at J, with 14 bases between the two ends. This CDR3 has 15 amino acids. Looked up from germline, CDR1 is SNHLY and CDR2 is FYNNEI.

This chain links TRBV4-1 with TRBJ2-3; TRBD2 is a possible D gene (5 bases). V was clipped by 1 base and J by 2 bases, with 13 bases between them. In germline, CDR1 is MGHRA, CDR2 YSYEKL. This CDR3 spans 16 amino acids. The CDR3 nucleotides read TGCGCCAGCAGCCAAGGGTTGCGGAGGTACACAGATACGCAGTATTTT. It specifies CASSQGLRRYTDTQYF.

This CDR3 reads CASSQDTAYEQYF. DNA for the CDR3: TGTGCCAGCAGCCAGGACACGGCCTACGAGCAGTACTTC. The V call is TRBV11-3, the J call TRBJ2-7, with D maybe TRBD1 (5 bases). The CDR3 has 13 residues. V dropped 5 bases and J dropped 2 bases, with 10 bases sitting between them. Looked up from germline, CDR1 is SGHNT and CDR2 is YENEEA.

The chain carries TRBV28 and TRBJ1-4; weak D call: TRBD1 (6 bases). The V gene's germline CDR1 is MDHEN and CDR2 SYDVKM. Trimming took 8 bases from V and 7 from J, leaving 11 bases between them. This CDR3 comprises 12 residues. The CDR3 DNA reads as TGTGCCAGCGGGGGACACACTGAAAAACTGTTTTTT. Amino acid sequence: CASGGHTEKLFF.

This rearrangement joins TRBV6-6 to TRBJ2-5; 9 positions match TRBD1. The CDR3 consists of 13 residues. With V trimmed by 2 bases and J by 5 bases, 0 bases remained unmatched. Germline CDR1 is MNHNY and CDR2 is SVGAGI (reference sequence). DNA of the CDR3: TGTGCCAGCAGTTACGGGACAGGGGAGACCCAGTACTTC. It encodes CASSYGTGETQYF.

The V gene is TRBV7-8, the J gene TRBJ2-7; TRBD1 might be the D (5 bases). The CDR3 covers 12 residues. V lost 5 bases, J lost 4 bases, and 9 bases lay in between. Per the germline V gene, CDR1 is SGHVS and CDR2 is FQNEAQ. The CDR3 DNA sequence: TGTGCCAGCAGCCCAGACAGATACGAGCAGTACTTC. Encoded protein: CASSPDRYEQYF.

The chain couples TRBV29-1 to TRBJ2-7, with 12 bases aligning to TRBD1. The CDR3 has 12 residues. V trimming: 6 bases; J trimming: 5 bases; junction bases outside the gene matches: 2. Germline V gene lookup returns CDR1 SQVTM and CDR2 ANQGSEA. The CDR3 nucleotides read TGCAGCGTGGGACAGGGGGCACACGAGCAGTACTTC. Translating it yields CSVGQGAHEQYF.

The chain couples TRBV6-5 to TRBJ2-3; D might be TRBD1 (5 bases). The CDR3 covers 14 residues. Deletions cut 2 bases from V and 4 bases from J, with 10 bases between. Germline V CDR1 and CDR2: MNHEY, SVGAGI. CDR3 DNA sequence: TGTGCCAGCAGTTACGCGCAGGGCCCAGATACGCAGTATTTT. Its translation is CASSYAQGPDTQYF.

The chain carries TRBV29-1 and TRBJ2-1; TRBD2 matches 7 bases. The CDR3 consists of 13 residues. The V segment lost 4 bases and the J segment 3 bases; nucleotides outside the gene matches: 3. CDR1 is SQVTM, CDR2 ANQGSEA, per germline. The CDR3 sequence: CSVGGGRYNEQFF. The CDR3, as DNA: TGCAGCGTTGGCGGGGGACGCTACAATGAGCAGTTCTTC.

The rearrangement joins TRBV10-1 to TRBJ2-3, with TRBD1 as a possible D gene (5 bases). Germline values: CDR1 WNHNN, CDR2 SYGVQD (reference sequence). The CDR3 is 14 residues long. V lost 6 bases and J 0 bases, leaving 10 bases between the germline ends. Here the CDR3 reads CASSRQTSTDTQYF. The CDR3 DNA reads TGCGCCAGCAGCCGACAGACTAGCACAGATACGCAGTATTTT.

This clone showed up just a few times. The chain uses TRBV5-1 and TRBJ2-3; 8 nucleotides match TRBD1. CDR3 length: 16 residues. J gave up 4 bases and V 1 base, and 8 bases lay outside the gene matches. The germline gives CDR1 SGHRS, CDR2 YFSETQ. CDR3 region: CASSLSGQGAADTQYF. The CDR3 DNA sequence: TGCGCCAGCAGCTTGTCGGGTCAGGGGGCCGCAGATACGCAGTATTTT.

The chain has TRBV6-5 and TRBJ1-6; no firm D call. V was trimmed by 4 bases and J by 0 bases, leaving 4 bases between them. Germline values: CDR1 MNHEY, CDR2 SVGAGI. The CDR3 runs to 14 residues. CDR3 DNA sequence: TGTGCCAGCAGTTTCCTCTCCTATAATTCACCCCTCCACTTT. Translation: CASSFLSYNSPLHF.

The CDR3 here is CASSRGRGETQYF. In nucleotides, the CDR3 is TGTGCCAGCAGCCGCGGGAGAGGAGAGACCCAGTACTTC. This chain links TRBV14 with TRBJ2-5, with 7 nucleotides matching TRBD2. After removal of 4 bases from V and 4 bases from J, the junction contained 3 bases not matched to a gene. CDR1 SGHDN and CDR2 FVKESK come from the germline V gene. The CDR3 spans 13 residues.